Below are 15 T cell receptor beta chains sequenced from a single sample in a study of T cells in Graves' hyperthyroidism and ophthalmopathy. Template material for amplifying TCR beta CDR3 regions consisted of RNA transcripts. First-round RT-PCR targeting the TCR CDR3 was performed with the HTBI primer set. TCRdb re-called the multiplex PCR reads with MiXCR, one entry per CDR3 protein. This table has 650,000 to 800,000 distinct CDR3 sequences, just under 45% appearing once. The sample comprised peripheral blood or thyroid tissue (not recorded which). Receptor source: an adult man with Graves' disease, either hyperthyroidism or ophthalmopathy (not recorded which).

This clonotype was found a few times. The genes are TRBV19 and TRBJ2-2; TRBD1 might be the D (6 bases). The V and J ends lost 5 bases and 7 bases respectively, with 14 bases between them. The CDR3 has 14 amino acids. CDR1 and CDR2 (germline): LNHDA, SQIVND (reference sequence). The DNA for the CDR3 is TGTGCCAGTAGTCGAGCCAGGGGTGGCGGGGAGCTGTTTTTT. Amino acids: CASSRARGGGELFF.

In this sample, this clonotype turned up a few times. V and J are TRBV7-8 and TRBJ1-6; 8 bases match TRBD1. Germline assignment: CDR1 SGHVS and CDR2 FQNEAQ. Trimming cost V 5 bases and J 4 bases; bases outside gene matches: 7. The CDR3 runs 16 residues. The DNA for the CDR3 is TGTGCCAGCAGCCAGGGACAGGTTTTTTATAATTCACCCCTCCACTTT. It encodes CASSQGQVFYNSPLHF. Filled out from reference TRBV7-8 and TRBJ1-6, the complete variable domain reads GAGVSQSPRYKVAKRGQDVALRCDPISGHVSLFWYQQALGQGPEFLTYFQNEAQLDKSGLPSDRFFAERPEGSVSTLKIQRTQQEDSAVYLCASSQGQVFYNSPLHFGNGTRLTVT.

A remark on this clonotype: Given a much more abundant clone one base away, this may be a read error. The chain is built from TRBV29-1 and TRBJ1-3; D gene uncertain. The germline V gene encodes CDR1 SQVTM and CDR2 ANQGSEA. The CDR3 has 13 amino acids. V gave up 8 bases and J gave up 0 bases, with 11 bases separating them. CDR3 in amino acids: CSIVDSSGNTIYF. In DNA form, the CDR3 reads TGCAGCATTGTCGATAGCTCTGGAAACACCATATATTTT.

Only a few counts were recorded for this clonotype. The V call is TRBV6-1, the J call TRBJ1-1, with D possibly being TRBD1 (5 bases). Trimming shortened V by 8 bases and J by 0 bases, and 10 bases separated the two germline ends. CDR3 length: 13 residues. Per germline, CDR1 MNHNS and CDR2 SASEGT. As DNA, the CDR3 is TGTGCCAGCCGACAGCGGATGAACACTGAAGCTTTCTTT. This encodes CASRQRMNTEAFF.

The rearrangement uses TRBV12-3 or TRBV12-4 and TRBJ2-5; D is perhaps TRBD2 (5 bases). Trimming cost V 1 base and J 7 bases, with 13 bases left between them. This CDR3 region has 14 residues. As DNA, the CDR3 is TGTGCCAGCAGTTTAGAGGAGGCCGTGGGGACCCAGTACTTC. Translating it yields CASSLEEAVGTQYF.

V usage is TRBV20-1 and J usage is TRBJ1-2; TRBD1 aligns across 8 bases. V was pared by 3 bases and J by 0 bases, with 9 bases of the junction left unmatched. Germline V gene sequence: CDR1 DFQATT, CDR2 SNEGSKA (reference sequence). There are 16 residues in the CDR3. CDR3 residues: CSARGQVPFSNYGYTF. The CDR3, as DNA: TGCAGTGCTAGGGGACAGGTTCCGTTCTCTAACTATGGCTACACCTTC.

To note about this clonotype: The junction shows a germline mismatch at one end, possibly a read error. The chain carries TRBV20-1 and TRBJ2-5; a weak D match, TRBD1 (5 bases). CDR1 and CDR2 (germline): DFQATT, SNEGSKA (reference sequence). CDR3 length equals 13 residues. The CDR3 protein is CSVRDRQQETQYF. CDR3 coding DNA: TGCAGTGTTAGAGACCGACAGCAAGAGACCCAGTACTTC.

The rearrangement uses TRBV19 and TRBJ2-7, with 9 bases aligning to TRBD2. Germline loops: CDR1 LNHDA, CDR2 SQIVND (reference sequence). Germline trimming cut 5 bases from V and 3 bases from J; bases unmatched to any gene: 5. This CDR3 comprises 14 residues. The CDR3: CASSPGLAFYEQYF. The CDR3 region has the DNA TGTGCCAGTAGTCCGGGACTAGCCTTCTACGAGCAGTACTTC.

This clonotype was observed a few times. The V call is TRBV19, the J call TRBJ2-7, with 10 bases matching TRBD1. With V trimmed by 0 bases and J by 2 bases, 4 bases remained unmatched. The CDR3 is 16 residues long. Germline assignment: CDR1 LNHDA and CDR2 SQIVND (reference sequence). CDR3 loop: CASSIDTGQGAYEQYF. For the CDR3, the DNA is TGTGCCAGTAGTATAGACACCGGACAGGGGGCCTACGAGCAGTACTTC.

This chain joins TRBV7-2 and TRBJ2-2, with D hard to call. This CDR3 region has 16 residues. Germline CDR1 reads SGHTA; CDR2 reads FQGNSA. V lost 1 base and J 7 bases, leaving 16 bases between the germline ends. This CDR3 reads CASSLGVRVGSGELFF. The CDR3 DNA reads TGTGCCAGCAGCTTAGGGGTTAGGGTAGGAAGCGGGGAGCTGTTTTTT.

In nucleotides, the CDR3 is TGTGCCAGCAGTCGGCTCCGGGACAGGGGGAAATTCCGAGACGAGCAGTACTTC. Protein: CASSRLRDRGKFRDEQYF. The V gene is TRBV2, the J gene TRBJ2-7, with 11 bases matching TRBD1. There are 18 residues in the CDR3. V was pared by 5 bases and J by 5 bases, with 17 bases of the junction left unmatched. The germline V gene encodes CDR1 SNHLY and CDR2 FYNNEI. The complete variable domain, with remaining parts taken from reference TRBV2 and TRBJ2-7, reads EPEVTQTPSHQVTQMGQEVILRCVPISNHLYFYWYRQILGQKVEFLVSFYNNEISEKSEIFDDQFSVERPDGSNFTLKIRSTKLEDSAMYFCASSRLRDRGKFRDEQYFGPGTRLTVT.

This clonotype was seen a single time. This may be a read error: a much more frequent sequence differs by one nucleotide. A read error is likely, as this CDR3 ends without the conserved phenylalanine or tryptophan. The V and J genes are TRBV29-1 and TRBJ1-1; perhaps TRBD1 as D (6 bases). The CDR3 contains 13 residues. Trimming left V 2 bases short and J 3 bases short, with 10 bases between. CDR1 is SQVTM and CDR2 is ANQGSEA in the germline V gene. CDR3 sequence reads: CSVEKGGDTEAFL. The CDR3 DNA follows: TGCAGCGTTGAAAAGGGGGGGGACACTGAAGCTTTCCTT.

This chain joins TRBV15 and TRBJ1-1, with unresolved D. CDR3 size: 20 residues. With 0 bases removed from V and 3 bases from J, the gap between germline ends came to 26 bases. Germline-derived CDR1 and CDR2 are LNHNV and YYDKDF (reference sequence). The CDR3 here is CATSRDLSLILGRRDTEAFF. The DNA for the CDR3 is TGTGCCACCAGCAGAGATCTCAGTTTGATCCTCGGACGGCGAGACACTGAAGCTTTCTTT.

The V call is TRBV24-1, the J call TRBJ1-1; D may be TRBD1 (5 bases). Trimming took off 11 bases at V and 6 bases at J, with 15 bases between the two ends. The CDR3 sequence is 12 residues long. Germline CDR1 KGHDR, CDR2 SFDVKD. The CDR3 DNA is TGTGCCAGCTCACCAGGGAGCGCTGAAGCTTTCTTT. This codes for CASSPGSAEAFF.

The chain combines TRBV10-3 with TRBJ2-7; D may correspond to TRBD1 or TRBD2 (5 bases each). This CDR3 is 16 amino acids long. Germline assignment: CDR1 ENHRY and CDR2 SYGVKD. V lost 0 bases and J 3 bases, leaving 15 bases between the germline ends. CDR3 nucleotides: TGTGCCATCAGTGAGTCGGGACGGACACTACTCTACGAGCAGTACTTC. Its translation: CAISESGRTLLYEQYF.